A single sample is the source of the 27 T cell receptor beta chains below, sequenced in a study of T cells after yellow fever vaccination. TCRdb re-called the 5' RACE reads with MiXCR, one entry per CDR3 protein. The sample has approximately 550,000 distinct CDR3 sequences, under 25% seen once. Specimen: PBMCs, collected 15 days after the yellow fever booster vaccination. These receptors were obtained from a man younger than 45 who received the YFV17D yellow fever vaccine.

This clonotype was found a few times. This chain connects TRBV4-3 to TRBJ2-7; 7 nucleotides agree with TRBD2. There are 17 residues in the CDR3. Germline V gene data show CDR1 as LGHNA and CDR2 as YSLEER. V gave up 0 bases and J gave up 2 bases; unmatched junction bases: 10. The CDR3 sequence is CASSQDVRGGFPYEQYF. The CDR3 DNA reads as TGCGCCAGCAGCCAAGATGTCCGGGGAGGGTTTCCCTACGAGCAGTACTTC.

In this sample, this clonotype turned up a few times. The chain couples TRBV18 to TRBJ1-5; 7 nucleotides match TRBD1. The length of the CDR3 is 14 residues. V was pared by 3 bases and J by 6 bases, with 5 bases of the junction left unmatched. In germline, CDR1 is KGHSH, CDR2 LQKENI. CDR3 nucleotides: TGTGCCAGCTCACCCTCTGACAGGGCTCAGCCCCAGCATTTT. Its translation is CASSPSDRAQPQHF.

This clonotype has a handful of counts. The chain is built from TRBV7-9 and TRBJ2-7, with a tentative D call TRBD2 (6 bases). The V end lost 5 bases, the J end lost 6 bases, and 20 bases lay between the germline ends. The CDR3 consists of 15 residues. Germline V gives CDR1 SEHNR, CDR2 FQNEAQ (reference sequence). CDR3 sequence (DNA): TGTGCCAGCAGCCCATTAGGGCGGGAAACTTTCGAGCAGTACTTC. It yields the protein CASSPLGRETFEQYF.

This clonotype was detected a few times. The chain carries TRBV14 and TRBJ2-5; 9 positions match TRBD1. Trimming removed 2 bases from V and 5 bases from J; junction bases left unmatched: 6. The CDR3 has 15 amino acids. CDR1 and CDR2 (germline): SGHDN, FVKESK. The CDR3 DNA reads as TGTGCCAGCAGCCAACGACGGGACAGGGAGGAGACCCAGTACTTC. Translating it yields CASSQRRDREETQYF.

A few counts support this clonotype. J is TRBJ2-4 and V is TRBV12-3 or TRBV12-4; D possibly matches TRBD1 or TRBD2 (6 bases each). Trimming cost V 0 bases and J 11 bases, with 20 bases left between them. The CDR3 is made up of 16 amino acids. CDR3 sequence (DNA): TGTGCCAGCAGTTTAGCGCGGGACATACTCCTAGGTGTTCAGTACTTC. This gives the protein CASSLARDILLGVQYF.

The chain joins TRBV6-5 to TRBJ2-2; unclear D gene. The CDR3 has 16 amino acids. The ends were cut back, 2 bases at V and 0 bases at J, with 10 bases in the middle. Germline V lookup: CDR1 MNHEY, CDR2 SVGAGI. The CDR3 here is CASSYRPVANTGELFF. CDR3 coding DNA: TGTGCCAGCAGTTACCGACCGGTTGCGAACACCGGGGAGCTGTTTTTT.

This clonotype was seen a handful of times. This chain joins TRBV20-1 and TRBJ2-7; the match to TRBD2 covers 7 bases. This CDR3 has 15 amino acids. The V gene's germline CDR1 is DFQATT and CDR2 SNEGSKA (reference sequence). Trimming at V came to 3 bases and at J to 0 bases, leaving 8 bases not matched to a gene. The CDR3 reads CSASSASGLSYEQYF. Written as DNA, the CDR3 is TGCAGTGCTAGTTCGGCTAGCGGACTCTCCTACGAGCAGTACTTC.

This clonotype was observed a few times. This sequence joins TRBV3-1 and TRBJ2-7, with D possibly being TRBD1 (5 bases). In germline, CDR1 is LGHDT, CDR2 YNNKEL (reference sequence). This CDR3 region has 11 residues. Trimming removed 8 bases from V and 4 bases from J, with 9 bases in between. DNA of the CDR3: TGTGCCAGCGGTAGACAGTACGAGCAGTACTTC. Protein product: CASGRQYEQYF.

The V call is TRBV7-9, the J call TRBJ2-3, with D unresolved. Trimming left V 9 bases short and J 1 base short, with 8 bases between. CDR3 length: 12 residues. CDR1 is SEHNR, CDR2 FQNEAQ, per germline (reference sequence). The CDR3 loop is CARRPGTDTQYF. CDR3 DNA: TGTGCCAGGCGGCCCGGCACAGATACGCAGTATTTT.

This chain connects TRBV20-1 to TRBJ2-3; D uncertain. Germline V lookup: CDR1 DFQATT, CDR2 SNEGSKA (reference sequence). CDR3 length: 13 residues. V was shortened by 6 bases and J by 2 bases, with 12 bases between the two germline ends. CDR3 DNA sequence: TGCAGTGCCGTAGGTGGTCCCACAGATACGCAGTATTTT. Protein: CSAVGGPTDTQYF.

The rearrangement links TRBV18 to TRBJ2-5; the D gene is possibly TRBD1 (5 bases). The germline V gene has CDR1 KGHSH and CDR2 LQKENI. This CDR3 spans 16 amino acids. V lost 2 bases and J lost 7, with 20 bases in between. DNA for the CDR3: TGTGCCAGCTCACCAAGGGGCCAGGGAAGTACTGGGACCCAGTACTTC. It yields the protein CASSPRGQGSTGTQYF.

This clonotype was observed a handful of times. The CDR3 spells CASRYRISTPGEELFF. The DNA for the CDR3 is TGCGCCAGCAGATACAGAATATCCACACCGGGCGAGGAGCTGTTTTTT. The chain is built from TRBV4-1 and TRBJ2-2; D gene unclear. V was pared by 6 bases and J by 10 bases, with 24 bases between. Germline-derived CDR1 and CDR2 are MGHRA and YSYEKL. The CDR3 runs to 16 residues.

The chain recombines TRBV7-2 with TRBJ2-5; TRBD2 aligns across 12 bases. Germline V lookup: CDR1 SGHTA, CDR2 FQGNSA. V was clipped by 4 bases and J by 2 bases; unmatched bases: 5. The CDR3 is 16 residues long. CDR3 nucleotides: TGTGCCAGCAGCTCTTGGACTAGCGGGATACAAGAGACCCAGTACTTC. It specifies CASSSWTSGIQETQYF.

V and J are TRBV11-2 and TRBJ1-5; TRBD1 matches at 8 bases. The CDR3 is 18 amino acids. Germline trimming cut 1 base from V and 0 bases from J; bases unmatched to any gene: 8. Germline V CDR1 and CDR2: SGHAT, FQNNGV. This CDR3 is CASSLGATGDISNQPQHF. DNA of the CDR3: TGTGCCAGCAGCTTAGGTGCGACAGGGGATATTAGCAATCAGCCCCAGCATTTT.

This clonotype has just a few counts. The chain joins TRBV20-1 to TRBJ2-5; D unresolved. The length of the CDR3 is 13 residues. Per the germline V gene, CDR1 is DFQATT and CDR2 is SNEGSKA (reference sequence). The V end lost 0 bases, the J end lost 0 bases, and 5 bases lay between the germline ends. This chain's CDR3 is CSARDTYQETQYF. DNA of the CDR3: TGCAGTGCTAGAGACACGTACCAAGAGACCCAGTACTTC.

This chain uses TRBV5-1 with TRBJ2-3; 10 positions match TRBD2. This CDR3 has 17 amino acids. V was pared by 4 bases and J by 3 bases, with 11 bases of the junction left unmatched. Germline lookup yields CDR1 SGHRS and CDR2 YFSETQ. The CDR3 reads CASSPPRAGGVTDTQYF. The CDR3 DNA reads TGCGCCAGCAGCCCACCTCGAGCGGGAGGGGTAACAGATACGCAGTATTTT.

Ten or more counts support this clonotype. V usage is TRBV25-1 and J usage is TRBJ2-5; possibly TRBD1 or TRBD2 for D (6 bases each). Trimming left V 3 bases short and J 9 bases short, with 17 bases between. The CDR3 extends over 14 amino acids. The germline gives CDR1 MGHDK, CDR2 SYGVNS. The CDR3 DNA sequence: TGTGCCAGCAGTGATCCGGGGGCCGGAGTGGCCCAGTACTTC. As protein: CASSDPGAGVAQYF. The complete variable domain, with remaining parts taken from reference TRBV25-1 and TRBJ2-5, reads EADIYQTPRYLVIGTGKKITLECSQTMGHDKMYWYQQDPGMELHLIHYSYGVNSTEKGDLSSESTVSRIRTEHFPLTLESARPSHTSQYLCASSDPGAGVAQYFGPGTRLLVL.

This clonotype was recorded a few times. V and J are TRBV27 and TRBJ1-1; 10 bases line up with TRBD1. V was pared by 4 bases and J by 5 bases, with 10 bases of the junction left unmatched. CDR1 MNHEY and CDR2 SMNVEV come from the germline V gene (reference sequence). The CDR3 is 16 amino acids. This chain's CDR3 is CASSSSGTGVGTEAFF. Here the CDR3 DNA reads TGTGCCAGCAGTTCGTCCGGGACAGGGGTCGGGACTGAAGCTTTCTTT.

The CDR3 loop is CASSQEAAGIWNEQFF. The CDR3, as DNA: TGCGCCAGCAGCCAAGAAGCGGCGGGTATATGGAATGAGCAGTTCTTC. The chain recombines TRBV4-1 with TRBJ2-1; possibly TRBD2 for D (5 bases). V gave up 0 bases and J gave up 7 bases, with 16 bases separating them. CDR1 and CDR2 from the germline V gene are MGHRA and YSYEKL. The CDR3 is 16 amino acids.

This clonotype was detected a few times. The rearrangement uses TRBV7-2 and TRBJ2-7, with D unclear. CDR3 length equals 15 residues. V was trimmed by 4 bases and J by 0 bases, leaving 13 bases between them. Germline values: CDR1 SGHTA, CDR2 FQGNSA. The CDR3 DNA reads TGTGCCAGCAGCTGGGGTCGTAGGAACTCCTACGAGCAGTACTTC. The encoded protein is CASSWGRRNSYEQYF. Combining the CDR3 with reference TRBV7-2 and TRBJ2-7 gives the whole variable domain GAGVSQSPSNKVTEKGKDVELRCDPISGHTALYWYRQSLGQGLEFLIYFQGNSAPDKSGLPSDRFSAERTGGSVSTLTIQRTQQEDSAVYLCASSWGRRNSYEQYFGPGTRLTVT.

The V gene is TRBV19, the J gene TRBJ1-2; no clear D. V lost 5 bases and J lost 8, with 9 bases in between. The CDR3 spans 11 residues. The V gene's germline CDR1 is LNHDA and CDR2 SQIVND (reference sequence). Here the CDR3 DNA reads TGTGCCAGTAGTCATAACAGCGGCTACACCTTC. It specifies CASSHNSGYTF.

This clonotype was detected a few times. The rearrangement joins TRBV30 to TRBJ2-3; a possible D gene is TRBD1 (5 bases). The CDR3 sequence is 13 residues long. Trimming stripped 5 bases from V and 5 bases from J, with 14 bases between. Germline V lookup: CDR1 GTSNPN, CDR2 SVGIG (reference sequence). The CDR3 sequence is CAWGHPPGDTQYF. Written as DNA, the CDR3 is TGTGCCTGGGGACACCCCCCGGGAGATACGCAGTATTTT.

This rearrangement joins TRBV20-1 to TRBJ2-7; tentative D call: TRBD2 (6 bases). Trimming cost V 3 bases and J 5 bases, with 17 bases left between them. The CDR3 is 14 residues long. Germline V CDR1 and CDR2: DFQATT, SNEGSKA (reference sequence). This CDR3 is CSASDGTQVDEQYF. CDR3 nucleotide sequence: TGCAGTGCTAGTGATGGGACTCAAGTCGACGAGCAGTACTTC.

The chain combines TRBV12-3 or TRBV12-4 with TRBJ2-1, with D perhaps TRBD2 (5 bases). V was trimmed by 3 bases and J by 7 bases, leaving 13 bases between them. CDR3 length equals 14 residues. The DNA of the CDR3 is TGTGCCAGCAGTTTGAGGGTTATGAGGAATGAGCAGTTCTTC. Translating gives CASSLRVMRNEQFF.

This rearrangement joins TRBV10-3 to TRBJ2-1; the D gene is possibly TRBD2 (6 bases). This CDR3 has 13 residues. Germline values: CDR1 ENHRY, CDR2 SYGVKD. With 0 bases removed from V and 8 bases from J, the gap between germline ends came to 8 bases. For the CDR3, the DNA is TGTGCCATCAGTGAGTCCCGGGACTATGAGCAGTTCTTC. Its protein is CAISESRDYEQFF.

The chain combines TRBV12-3 or TRBV12-4 with TRBJ1-1, with TRBD1 matching 7 bases. The CDR3 loop spans 14 amino acids. Trimming took 6 bases from V and 2 from J; bases not matched to a gene: 6. CDR3 sequence: CASRLRTGNTEAFF. The CDR3 DNA is TGTGCCAGCAGGCTGCGGACAGGAAACACTGAAGCTTTCTTT.

The V call is TRBV5-1, the J call TRBJ2-1; 9 bases fit TRBD2. Trimming at V came to 3 bases and at J to 4 bases, leaving 5 bases not matched to a gene. CDR3 length: 15 residues. Looked up from germline, CDR1 is SGHRS and CDR2 is YFSETQ. In DNA form, the CDR3 reads TGCGCCAGCAGCTCCGATAGCGGGAGTTACAATGAGCAGTTCTTC. This sequence encodes CASSSDSGSYNEQFF. Combining the CDR3 with reference TRBV5-1 and TRBJ2-1 gives the whole variable domain KAGVTQTPRYLIKTRGQQVTLSCSPISGHRSVSWYQQTPGQGLQFLFEYFSETQRNKGNFPGRFSGRQFSNSRSEMNVSTLELGDSALYLCASSSDSGSYNEQFFGPGTRLTVL.